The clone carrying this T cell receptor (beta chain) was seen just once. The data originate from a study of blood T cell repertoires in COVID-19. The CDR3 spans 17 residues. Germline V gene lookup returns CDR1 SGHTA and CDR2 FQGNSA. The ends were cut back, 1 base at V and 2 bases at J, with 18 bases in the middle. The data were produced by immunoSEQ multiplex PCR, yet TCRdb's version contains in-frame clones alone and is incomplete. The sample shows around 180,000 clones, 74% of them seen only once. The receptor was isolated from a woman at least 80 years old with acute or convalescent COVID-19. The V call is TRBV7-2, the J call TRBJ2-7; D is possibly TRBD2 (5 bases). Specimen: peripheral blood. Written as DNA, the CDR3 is TGTGCCAGCAGCTTAGATTTTTCCGCGGGCCTTACCTACGAGCAGTACTTC. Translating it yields CASSLDFSAGLTYEQYF. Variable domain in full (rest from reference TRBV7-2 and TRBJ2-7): GAGVSQSPSNKVTEKGKDVELRCDPISGHTALYWYRQSLGQGLEFLIYFQGNSAPDKSGLPSDRFSAERTGGSVSTLTIQRTQQEDSAVYLCASSLDFSAGLTYEQYFGPGTRLTVT.